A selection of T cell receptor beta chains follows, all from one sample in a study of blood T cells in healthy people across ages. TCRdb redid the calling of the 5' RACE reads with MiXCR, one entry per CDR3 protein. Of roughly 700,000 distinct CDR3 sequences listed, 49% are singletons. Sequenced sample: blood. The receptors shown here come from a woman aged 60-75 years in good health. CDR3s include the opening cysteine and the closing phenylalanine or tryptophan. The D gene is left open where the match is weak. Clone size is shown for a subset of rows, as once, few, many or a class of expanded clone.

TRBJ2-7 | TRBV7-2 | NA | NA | CASSLVSTLRGYEQYF | TGTGCCAGCAGCTTAGTTTCCACCCTCCGGGGCTACGAGCAGTACTTC
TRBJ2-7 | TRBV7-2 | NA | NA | CASSPKFEVAYEQYF | TGTGCCAGCAGCCCCAAGTTTGAGGTAGCCTACGAGCAGTACTTC
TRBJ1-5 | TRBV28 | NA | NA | CASSLGAERQPQHF | TGTGCCAGCAGTTTAGGAGCAGAGAGGCAGCCCCAGCATTTT
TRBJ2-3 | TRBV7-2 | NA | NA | CASSTRGRLIGDTQYF | TGTGCCAGCAGCACTAGAGGGCGATTAATAGGGGATACGCAGTATTTT
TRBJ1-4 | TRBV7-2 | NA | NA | CASSLLNAANNEKLFF | TGTGCCAGCAGCCTCCTCAACGCGGCCAACAATGAAAAACTGTTTTTT
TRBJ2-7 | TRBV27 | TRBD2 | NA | CASSREGWDIAYEQYF | TGTGCCAGCAGCCGGGAGGGTTGGGACATAGCCTACGAGCAGTACTTC
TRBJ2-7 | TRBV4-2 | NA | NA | CVSSPRGQLGEQYF | TGTGTCAGTAGCCCCCGGGGCCAGCTTGGAGAGCAGTACTTC
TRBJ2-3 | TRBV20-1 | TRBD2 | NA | CSAKTGTSRSADTQYF | TGCAGTGCAAAGACCGGGACTAGTCGTTCAGCAGATACGCAGTATTTT
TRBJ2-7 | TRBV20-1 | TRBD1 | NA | CSARGTIPGTGADEQYF | TGCAGTGCTAGAGGGACGATACCCGGGACAGGGGCCGACGAGCAGTACTTC
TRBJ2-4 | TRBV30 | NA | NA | CAWSVKGLGGNIQYF | TGTGCCTGGAGTGTAAAAGGGCTAGGAGGGAACATTCAGTACTTC
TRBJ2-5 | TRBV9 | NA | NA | CASSGRQGRGETQYF | TGTGCCAGCAGCGGTCGACAGGGGAGGGGAGAGACCCAGTACTTC
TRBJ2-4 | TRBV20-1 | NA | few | CSASPPRKQYF | TGCAGTGCTAGCCCCCCGAGAAAGCAGTACTTC
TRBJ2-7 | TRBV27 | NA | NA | CASSRRGVWDPKLYEQYF | TGTGCCAGCAGTCGTAGGGGTGTATGGGACCCGAAGCTCTACGAGCAGTACTTC
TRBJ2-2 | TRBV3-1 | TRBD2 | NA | CASSQERLAANTGELFF | TGTGCCAGCAGTCAAGAGAGACTAGCGGCTAACACCGGGGAGCTGTTTTTT
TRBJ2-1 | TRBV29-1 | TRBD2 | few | CSVGTSGSQFF | TGCAGCGTGGGGACTAGCGGGAGTCAGTTCTTC
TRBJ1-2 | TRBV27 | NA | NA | CASSRGGSGGYTF | TGTGCCAGCAGCCGGGGGGGATCAGGCGGCTACACCTTC
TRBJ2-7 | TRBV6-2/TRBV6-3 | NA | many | CASSSQGSEQYF | TGTGCCAGCAGTTCACAGGGAAGCGAGCAGTACTTC
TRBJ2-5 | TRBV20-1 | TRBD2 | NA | CSAGPTTSGSETQYF | TGCAGTGCTGGACCTACGACTAGCGGGAGTGAGACCCAGTACTTC
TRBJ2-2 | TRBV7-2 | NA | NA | CASSVASTGELFF | TGTGCCAGCAGCGTAGCTAGCACCGGGGAGCTGTTTTTT
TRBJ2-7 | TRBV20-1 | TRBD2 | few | CSAWTSGRYEQYF | TGCAGTGCCTGGACTAGCGGGAGATACGAGCAGTACTTC
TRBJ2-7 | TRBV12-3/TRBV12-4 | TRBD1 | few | CASSLGDRLYEQYF | TGTGCCAGCAGTTTGGGGGACAGGCTCTACGAGCAGTACTTC
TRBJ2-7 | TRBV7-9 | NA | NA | CASSARDKTYEQYF | TGTGCCAGCAGCGCCCGGGACAAAACCTACGAGCAGTACTTC
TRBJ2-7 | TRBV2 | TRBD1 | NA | CASRQGWNYEQYF | TGTGCCAGCAGACAGGGGTGGAACTACGAGCAGTACTTC
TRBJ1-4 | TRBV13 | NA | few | CASSSGSPGVREKLFF | TGTGCCAGCAGCTCCGGATCGCCAGGGGTGCGTGAAAAACTGTTTTTT
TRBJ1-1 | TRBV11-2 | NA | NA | CASSQILNTEAFF | TGTGCCAGCAGCCAGATTTTGAACACTGAAGCTTTCTTT
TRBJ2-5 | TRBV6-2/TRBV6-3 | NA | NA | CASTTVGQNQETQYF | TGTGCCAGCACTACAGTTGGGCAGAATCAAGAGACCCAGTACTTC
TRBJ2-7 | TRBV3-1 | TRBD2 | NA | CVSSQVSTGGSEQYF | TGTGTCAGCAGCCAAGTTTCGACGGGAGGGAGCGAGCAGTACTTC
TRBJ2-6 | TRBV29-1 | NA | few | CSVGTPALSGANVLTF | TGCAGCGTGGGGACCCCGGCTCTCTCTGGGGCCAACGTCCTGACTTTC
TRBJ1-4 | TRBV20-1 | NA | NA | CSAQDNEKLFF | TGCAGTGCACAAGACAATGAAAAACTGTTTTTT
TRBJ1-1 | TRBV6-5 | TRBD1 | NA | CASSPDRGTPWTEAFF | TGTGCCAGCAGTCCTGACAGGGGTACTCCTTGGACTGAAGCTTTCTTT
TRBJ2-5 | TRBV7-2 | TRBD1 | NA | CASSIRQGTETQYF | TGTGCCAGCAGCATAAGACAGGGTACGGAGACCCAGTACTTC
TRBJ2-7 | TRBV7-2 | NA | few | CASSSQGAATYEQYF | TGTGCCAGCAGCTCCCAGGGAGCAGCGACCTACGAGCAGTACTTC
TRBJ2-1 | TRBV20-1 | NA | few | CSARGGRASGYNEQFF | TGCAGTGCTAGGGGGGGCAGGGCTAGCGGTTACAATGAGCAGTTCTTC
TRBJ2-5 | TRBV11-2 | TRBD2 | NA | CASSFSGRPLETQYF | TGTGCCAGCAGCTTTAGCGGGAGGCCTCTAGAGACCCAGTACTTC
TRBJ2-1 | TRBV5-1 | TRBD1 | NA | CASRRTGDYNEQFF | TGCGCCAGCAGAAGGACAGGAGACTACAATGAGCAGTTCTTC
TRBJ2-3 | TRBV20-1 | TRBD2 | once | CSARYSGSSDTQYF | TGCAGTGCTAGGTATAGCGGGAGCTCAGATACGCAGTATTTT
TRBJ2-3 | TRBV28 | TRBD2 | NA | CASGTSPVTQYF | TGTGCCAGTGGGACTAGTCCAGTTACGCAGTATTTT
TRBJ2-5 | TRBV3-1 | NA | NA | CASSPSGRGGETQYF | TGTGCCAGCAGCCCAAGTGGGAGAGGGGGAGAGACCCAGTACTTC
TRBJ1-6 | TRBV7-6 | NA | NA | CASSLFDGAGNSPLHF | TGTGCCAGCAGCTTGTTTGACGGGGCCGGAAATTCACCCCTCCACTTT
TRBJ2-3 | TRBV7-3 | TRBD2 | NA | CASSLAGAADTQYF | TGTGCCAGCAGCTTAGCGGGAGCGGCAGATACGCAGTATTTT
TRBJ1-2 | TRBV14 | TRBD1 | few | CASSLIPGQGYGYTF | TGTGCCAGCAGCTTAATACCGGGACAGGGTTATGGCTACACCTTC
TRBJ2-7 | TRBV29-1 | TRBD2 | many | CSVVAGVKYEQYF | TGCAGCGTTGTTGCGGGAGTGAAATACGAGCAGTACTTC
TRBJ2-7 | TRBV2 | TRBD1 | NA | CASSEGQGYYEQYF | TGTGCCAGCAGTGAAGGACAGGGGTACTACGAGCAGTACTTC
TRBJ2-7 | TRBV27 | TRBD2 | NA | CASSLWGTSGSNEQYF | TGTGCCAGCAGTTTATGGGGGACTAGCGGGTCCAACGAGCAGTACTTC
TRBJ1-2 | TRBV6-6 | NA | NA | CASSYSAGATYGYTF | TGTGCCAGCAGTTACTCTGCAGGCGCAACCTATGGCTACACCTTC
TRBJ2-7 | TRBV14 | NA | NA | CASSPGQAAREAQYF | TGTGCCAGCAGCCCCGGACAGGCCGCAAGGGAGGCCCAGTACTTC
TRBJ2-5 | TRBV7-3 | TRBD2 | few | CASSLIGTSGQETQYF | TGTGCCAGCAGCTTAATAGGTACTAGCGGCCAAGAGACCCAGTACTTC
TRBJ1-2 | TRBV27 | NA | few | CASSFHDRLNYGYTF | TGTGCCAGCAGTTTCCACGACAGGCTGAACTATGGCTACACCTTC
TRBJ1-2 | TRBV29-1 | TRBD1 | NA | CGDQRQGKGYTF | TGCGGCGACCAAAGACAGGGGAAAGGCTACACCTTC
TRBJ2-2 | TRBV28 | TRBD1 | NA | CASSSTRDRVGELFF | TGTGCCAGCAGTTCGACGCGGGACAGGGTCGGGGAGCTGTTTTTT
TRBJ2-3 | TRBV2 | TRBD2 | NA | CASSATSGDTDTQYF | TGTGCCAGCAGTGCGACTAGCGGGGACACAGATACGCAGTATTTT
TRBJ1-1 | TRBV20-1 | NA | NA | CSARDPRTENTEAFF | TGCAGTGCTAGGGACCCCAGGACAGAGAACACTGAAGCTTTCTTT
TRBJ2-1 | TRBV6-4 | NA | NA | CASSVRGSGATDEQFF | TGTGCCAGCAGTGTTAGGGGGTCGGGGGCAACGGATGAGCAGTTCTTC
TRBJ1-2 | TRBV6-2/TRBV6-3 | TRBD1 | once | CASRPTGVESYGYTF | TGTGCCAGCAGACCGACAGGGGTTGAGAGCTATGGCTACACCTTC
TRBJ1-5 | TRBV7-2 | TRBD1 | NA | CASSPDGQGGQPQHF | TGTGCCAGCAGCCCGGATGGGCAGGGGGGTCAGCCCCAGCATTTT